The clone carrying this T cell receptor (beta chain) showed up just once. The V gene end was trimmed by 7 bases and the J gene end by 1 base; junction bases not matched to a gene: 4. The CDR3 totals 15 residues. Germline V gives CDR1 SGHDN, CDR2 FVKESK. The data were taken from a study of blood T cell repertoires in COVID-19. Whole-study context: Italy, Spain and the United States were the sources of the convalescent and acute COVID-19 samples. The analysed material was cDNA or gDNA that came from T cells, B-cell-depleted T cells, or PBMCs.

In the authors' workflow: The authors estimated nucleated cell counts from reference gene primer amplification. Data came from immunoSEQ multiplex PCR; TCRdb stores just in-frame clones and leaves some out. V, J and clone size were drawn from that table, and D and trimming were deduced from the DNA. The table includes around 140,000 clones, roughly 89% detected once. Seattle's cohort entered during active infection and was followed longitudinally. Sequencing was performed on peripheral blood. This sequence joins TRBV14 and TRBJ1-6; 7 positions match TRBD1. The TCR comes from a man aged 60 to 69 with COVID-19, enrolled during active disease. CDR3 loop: CASTTGVSYNSPLHF. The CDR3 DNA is TGTGCCAGCACCACAGGGGTTTCCTATAATTCACCCCTCCACTTT.